This T cell receptor (beta chain) stems from a study of primary melanoma T cells and metastatic recurrence. Produced via immunoSEQ multiplex PCR; TCRdb's table is partial and in-frame only. In all, the sample yields some 84 clones. Input material: melanoma tumor tissue. The TCR was taken from a human donor with melanoma.

The CDR3 sequence is CSSRPGRGISTDTQYF. DNA for the CDR3: TGCAGCTCAAGACCCGGGAGAGGGATTAGCACAGATACGCAGTATTTT. The rearrangement uses TRBV29-1 and TRBJ2-3, with a tentative D call TRBD2 (6 bases). Deletions cut 8 bases from V and 0 bases from J, with 21 bases between. The CDR3 runs to 16 residues. The V gene's germline CDR1 is SQVTM and CDR2 ANQGSEA.